These 2 T cell receptor beta chains came from one sample sequenced in a study of cytomegalovirus exposure and HLA in healthy donors. The PCR had 60 Vbeta and 13 Jbeta primers. Some clones are missing from TCRdb's copy, which holds only in-frame ones; the method was immunoSEQ multiplex PCR. The sample includes about 160,000 clones, 80% seen only once; the top ten take around 4.1%. Material: PBMCs. The receptors originated from a woman between 50 and 59 years old in good health and CMV-seropositive.

The J gene is TRBJ2-2, the V gene TRBV19; TRBD2 might be the D (6 bases). The germline V gene encodes CDR1 LNHDA and CDR2 SQIVND (reference sequence). The CDR3 loop spans 14 amino acids. Trimming stripped 3 bases from V and 9 bases from J, with 14 bases between. This CDR3 reads CASSMGRSGWELFF. The CDR3 DNA reads as TGTGCCAGTAGTATGGGGAGGTCGGGGTGGGAGCTGTTTTTT.

V gene TRBV5-1 combines with J gene TRBJ2-1, with TRBD1 matching over 7 bases. J gave up 3 bases and V 0 bases, and 3 bases lay outside the gene matches. This CDR3 comprises 15 residues. Germline V gene sequence: CDR1 SGHRS, CDR2 YFSETQ. CDR3 amino acids: CASSLAGQNYNEQFF. DNA for the CDR3: TGCGCCAGCAGCTTGGCGGGACAGAACTACAATGAGCAGTTCTTC. The variable domain in full, completed from reference TRBV5-1 and TRBJ2-1, reads KAGVTQTPRYLIKTRGQQVTLSCSPISGHRSVSWYQQTPGQGLQFLFEYFSETQRNKGNFPGRFSGRQFSNSRSEMNVSTLELGDSALYLCASSLAGQNYNEQFFGPGTRLTVL.